This T cell receptor beta chain emerged from a study of type 1 regulatory T cells. TCRdb used MiXCR to reprocess the reads, holding one entry per CDR3 protein. In the table there are about 18,000 distinct CDR3 sequences, roughly a tenth of which are singletons. The CDR3 has 13 amino acids. Trimming pared 5 bases from V and 4 bases from J, leaving 11 bases between. Looked up from germline, CDR1 is LNHDA and CDR2 is SQIVND (reference sequence). Ten or more counts support this clonotype. The sequenced material came from CD4+ T cells, either the whole sample or a sorted fraction (not recorded which). The V call is TRBV19, the J call TRBJ2-5; TRBD2 is a possible D gene (5 bases). The TCR originated in a human donor in good health. CDR3 nucleotides: TGTGCCAGTAGTCGCGACGAGGGAGAGACCCAGTACTTC. It is translated as CASSRDEGETQYF.